The 14 T cell receptor beta chains below all came from one sample that was sequenced in a study of identical twins. One entry per CDR3 protein, called by TCRdb with MiXCR from the 5' RACE reads. The table records some 500,000 distinct CDR3 sequences, 14% of them present only once. These data also formed part of another study, on yellow fever vaccine responses in identical twins.

The material sequenced was CD4+ T cells sorted from blood. The receptors were gathered from a woman under 30 in good health.

This clonotype has a count of ten or more. The chain employs TRBV29-1 and TRBJ1-2; D gene uncertain. The CDR3 has 11 residues. The germline V gene encodes CDR1 SQVTM and CDR2 ANQGSEA. Trimming shortened V by 1 base and J by 5 bases, and 5 bases separated the two germline ends. The CDR3 loop reads CSVEGGYGYTF. In DNA form, the CDR3 reads TGCAGCGTTGAAGGGGGATATGGCTACACCTTC.

This clonotype was picked up many times. This sequence joins TRBV6-1 and TRBJ2-7; 7 bases are shared with TRBD1. This CDR3 comprises 15 residues. CDR1 MNHNS and CDR2 SASEGT come from the germline V gene. With V trimmed by 4 bases and J by 0 bases, 6 bases remained unmatched. CDR3 loop: CASSAETGSSYEQYF. CDR3 nucleotide sequence: TGTGCCAGCAGTGCAGAGACAGGGAGCTCCTACGAGCAGTACTTC.

At least ten counts were recorded for this clonotype. This chain links TRBV28 with TRBJ2-5; 7 positions match TRBD1. This CDR3 contains 13 residues. V dropped 6 bases and J dropped 10; count of bases not matched to a gene: 11. Germline values: CDR1 MDHEN, CDR2 SYDVKM. CDR3 residues: CASSQGTVDIQYF. The CDR3 nucleotides read TGTGCCAGCAGCCAAGGGACAGTAGATATCCAGTACTTC.

The sample holds a few counts of this clonotype. This rearrangement joins TRBV20-1 to TRBJ2-1; D remains ambiguous. The V and J ends lost 6 bases and 6 bases respectively, with 18 bases between them. Germline CDR1 DFQATT, CDR2 SNEGSKA (reference sequence). The length of the CDR3 is 14 residues. The CDR3: CSAETFIPINEQFF. Here the CDR3 DNA reads TGCAGTGCGGAGACTTTTATTCCTATCAATGAGCAGTTCTTC.

There are a few counts of this clonotype. The chain recombines TRBV7-9 with TRBJ2-2; 8 nucleotides align to TRBD1. The CDR3 is made up of 16 amino acids. The V gene's germline CDR1 is SEHNR and CDR2 FQNEAQ (reference sequence). V trimming: 5 bases; J trimming: 2 bases; junction bases outside the gene matches: 7. The CDR3 DNA reads as TGTGCCAGCAGCAGAGACAGGGGATTTAACACCGGGGAGCTGTTTTTT. Protein: CASSRDRGFNTGELFF.

This clonotype was seen many times. The chain carries TRBV12-3 or TRBV12-4 and TRBJ2-7, with D tentatively TRBD2 (6 bases). This CDR3 has 14 residues. The ends were cut back, 5 bases at V and 2 bases at J, with 13 bases in the middle. CDR3 protein: CASSQMGGTYEQYF. CDR3 sequence (DNA): TGTGCCAGCAGTCAGATGGGCGGGACCTACGAGCAGTACTTC.

At least ten counts were recorded for this clonotype. V usage is TRBV3-1 and J usage is TRBJ2-4; the D is unclear. Trimming cost V 4 bases and J 1 base, with 8 bases left between them. Germline CDR1 reads LGHDT; CDR2 reads YNNKEL (reference sequence). The CDR3 sequence is 14 residues long. The CDR3 DNA reads TGTGCCAGCAGCCCCGACCATGCCAAAAACATTCAGTACTTC. Translated: CASSPDHAKNIQYF.

V is TRBV21-1 and J is TRBJ1-2. TRBV21-1 is listed as a pseudogene. The CDR3 runs 15 residues. CDR3 sequence: CASSKVERPNYGYTF. DNA for the CDR3: TGTGCCAGCAGCAAAGTTGAACGGCCTAACTATGGCTACACCTTC.

In its sample, this clonotype was seen many times. The genes are TRBV9 and TRBJ2-7; a weak D match, TRBD1 (6 bases). This CDR3 region has 14 residues. V was cut by 0 bases and J by 4 bases, with 11 bases left in between. Germline CDR1 and CDR2: SGDLS and YYNGEE. The CDR3 DNA follows: TGTGCCAGCAGCGTAGCAGGGACAACTTACGAGCAGTACTTC. Its protein product is CASSVAGTTYEQYF.

This chain links TRBV7-4 with TRBJ2-1, with D perhaps matching TRBD2 (6 bases). V was shortened by 5 bases and J by 4 bases, with 15 bases between the two germline ends. Germline V gene lookup returns CDR1 SGHVT and CDR2 SQSDAQ. CDR3 length equals 15 residues. CDR3 residues: CASSPDPGDYNEQFF. As DNA, the CDR3 is TGTGCCAGCAGCCCAGACCCGGGGGATTACAATGAGCAGTTCTTC.

This clonotype was seen a few times. The chain carries TRBV7-9 and TRBJ1-2; D is unresolved. The CDR3 consists of 14 residues. Trimming removed 5 bases from V and 4 bases from J, with 14 bases in between. From germline, CDR1 is SEHNR and CDR2 FQNEAQ (reference sequence). CDR3 in DNA: TGTGCCAGCAGCCCGGAACTGGCGGGCTATGGCTACACCTTC. It is translated as CASSPELAGYGYTF. Together with reference TRBV7-9 and TRBJ1-2, the CDR3 gives the full variable domain: DTGVSQNPRHKITKRGQNVTFRCDPISEHNRLYWYRQTLGQGPEFLTYFQNEAQLEKSRLLSDRFSAERPKGSFSTLEIQRTEQGDSAMYLCASSPELAGYGYTFGSGTRLTVV.

This chain uses TRBV4-3 with TRBJ1-4, with TRBD1 identical over 9 bases. The CDR3 contains 15 residues. The trim removed 1 base at V and 5 bases at J, leaving 2 bases unmatched. Germline loops: CDR1 LGHNA, CDR2 YSLEER. CDR3 region: CASSQAGTGNEKLFF. CDR3 DNA sequence: TGCGCCAGCAGCCAAGCCGGGACAGGGAATGAAAAACTGTTTTTT.

The table lists this clonotype with a few counts. This chain connects TRBV19 to TRBJ2-3, with 7 positions matching TRBD2. In germline, CDR1 is LNHDA, CDR2 SQIVND (reference sequence). V lost 6 bases and J lost 5; bases outside the gene matches: 11. The CDR3 runs to 15 residues. The CDR3 protein is CASRSGGKKKDTQYF. The CDR3 DNA is TGTGCCAGTAGGTCGGGAGGCAAAAAAAAAGATACGCAGTATTTT.

In this sample, this clonotype turned up once. The chain combines TRBV7-9 with TRBJ1-1, with D hard to call. The CDR3 length is 11 residues. Trimming shortened V by 1 base and J by 12 bases, and 9 bases separated the two germline ends. The germline V gene has CDR1 SEHNR and CDR2 FQNEAQ (reference sequence). For the CDR3, the DNA is TGTGCCAGCAGCTTAGAAGGGATCCCTTTCTTT. Its translation is CASSLEGIPFF.